The rows below give T cell receptor beta chains drawn from one sample of a study of CD8 T cells in Susac syndrome. TCRdb fed the immunoSEQ multiplex PCR reads into MiXCR, producing one record per CDR3 protein. The table records about 300,000 distinct CDR3 sequences, about 88% of them present only once. Specimen: CD8+ T cells from PBMCs. The receptors here all came from a human donor with multiple sclerosis. Each CDR3 is given with its conserved first and last residue. Each record gives: V gene, J gene, clone size, CDR3 length, D gene, CDR3 protein, CDR3 DNA. A D gene is named only where the DNA matches it firmly. Clone sizes are given selectively: once, few, many, or a class where the clone is expanded.

V: TRBV6-1; J: TRBJ2-5; size: few; length: 13; D: TRBD1; CDR3: CASSLDRGETQYF; DNA: TGTGCCAGCAGCCTGGACAGGGGAGAGACCCAGTACTTC
V: TRBV12-3/TRBV12-4; J: TRBJ1-2; size: NA; length: 16; D: TRBD1; CDR3: CASWSRGQGAIYGYTF; DNA: TGTGCCAGCTGGTCCCGGGGACAGGGGGCTATCTATGGCTACACCTTC
V: TRBV5-6; J: TRBJ2-5; size: few; length: 12; D: NA; CDR3: CASSFNQETQYF; DNA: TGTGCCAGCAGTTTCAATCAAGAGACCCAGTACTTC
V: TRBV27; J: TRBJ2-2; size: NA; length: 19; D: NA; CDR3: CASSFFVGRAGSRSGELFF; DNA: TGTGCCAGCAGTTTCTTTGTTGGCCGGGCGGGATCTCGATCCGGGGAGCTGTTTTTT
V: TRBV11-2; J: TRBJ2-5; size: NA; length: 14; D: NA; CDR3: CASSGKGLWETQYF; DNA: TGTGCCAGCAGCGGAAAGGGACTGTGGGAGACCCAGTACTTC
V: TRBV29-1; J: TRBJ2-2; size: NA; length: 15; D: NA; CDR3: CSVAGGVLDTGELFF; DNA: TGCAGCGTTGCAGGAGGGGTTTTGGACACCGGGGAGCTGTTTTTT
V: TRBV24-1; J: TRBJ1-2; size: NA; length: 14; D: TRBD1; CDR3: CATSDYDRVYGYTF; DNA: TGTGCCACCAGTGATTACGACAGGGTCTATGGCTACACCTTC
V: TRBV9; J: TRBJ2-1; size: NA; length: 18; D: TRBD2; CDR3: CASSVGMLAGFSYNEQFF; DNA: TGTGCCAGCAGCGTAGGAATGCTAGCGGGGTTTTCCTACAATGAGCAGTTCTTC
V: TRBV14; J: TRBJ2-1; size: NA; length: 13; D: NA; CDR3: CASSFDGGNEQFF; DNA: TGTGCCAGCAGTTTTGATGGTGGGAATGAGCAGTTCTTC
V: TRBV4-3; J: TRBJ1-5; size: NA; length: 14; D: NA; CDR3: CASSQEHNNQPQHF; DNA: TGCGCCAGCAGCCAAGAACACAACAATCAGCCCCAGCATTTT
V: TRBV3-1; J: TRBJ2-1; size: NA; length: 18; D: TRBD2; CDR3: CASSTLAGGPHGHNEQFF; DNA: TGTGCCAGCAGCACACTAGCGGGAGGGCCCCACGGGCACAATGAGCAGTTCTTC
V: TRBV7-3; J: TRBJ2-2; size: once; length: 17; D: NA; CDR3: CASSTPGGLSGTGEPFF; DNA: TGTGCCAGCAGCACACCCGGGGGACTCTCGGGCACCGGGGAGCCGTTTTTT
V: TRBV3-1; J: TRBJ2-5; size: NA; length: 14; D: NA; CDR3: CASSQVQGGETQYF; DNA: TGTGCCAGCAGCCAAGTACAGGGTGGAGAGACCCAGTACTTC
V: TRBV6-2/TRBV6-3; J: TRBJ2-5; size: NA; length: 11; D: NA; CDR3: CASQGPETQYF; DNA: TGTGCCAGCCAGGGGCCGGAGACCCAGTACTTC
V: TRBV5-4; J: TRBJ1-1; size: NA; length: 14; D: TRBD1; CDR3: CASSYRGRGTEAFF; DNA: TGTGCCAGCAGCTACAGGGGGCGTGGGACTGAAGCTTTCTTT
V: TRBV2; J: TRBJ2-7; size: NA; length: 15; D: TRBD1; CDR3: CASSADRGRPYEQYF; DNA: TGTGCCAGCAGCGCCGACAGGGGGCGCCCCTACGAGCAGTACTTC
V: TRBV28; J: TRBJ2-7; size: NA; length: 16; D: NA; CDR3: CASSHTPGIEPHEQYF; DNA: TGTGCCAGCAGTCACACCCCCGGGATCGAACCGCACGAGCAGTACTTC
V: TRBV2; J: TRBJ2-5; size: NA; length: 11; D: NA; CDR3: CASSEPKTQYF; DNA: TGTGCCAGCAGCGAGCCCAAGACCCAGTACTTC
V: TRBV7-9; J: TRBJ1-4; size: NA; length: 17; D: NA; CDR3: CASSLEWKGSTNEKLFF; DNA: TGTGCCAGCAGCTTAGAGTGGAAGGGATCAACTAATGAAAAACTGTTTTTT
V: TRBV9; J: TRBJ2-7; size: NA; length: 13; D: TRBD2; CDR3: CASSPAGMYEQYF; DNA: TGTGCCAGCAGCCCAGCGGGGATGTACGAGCAGTACTTC
V: TRBV29-1; J: TRBJ1-2; size: NA; length: 16; D: TRBD1; CDR3: CSGESAGTGANYGYTF; DNA: TGCAGCGGCGAGTCGGCGGGGACAGGGGCTAACTATGGCTACACCTTC
V: TRBV4-1; J: TRBJ2-7; size: NA; length: 17; D: TRBD2; CDR3: CASSQDPEGGTSYEQYF; DNA: TGCGCCAGCAGCCAAGATCCGGAGGGAGGGACCTCCTACGAGCAGTACTTC
V: TRBV6-5; J: TRBJ2-2; size: NA; length: 17; D: TRBD1; CDR3: CASSYRQDREGTGELFF; DNA: TGTGCCAGCAGTTACCGACAGGACAGGGAAGGCACCGGGGAGCTGTTTTTT
V: TRBV7-9; J: TRBJ1-5; size: few; length: 13; D: NA; CDR3: CASSLESHQPQHF; DNA: TGTGCCAGCAGCTTAGAAAGTCATCAGCCCCAGCATTTT
V: TRBV27; J: TRBJ2-7; size: NA; length: 15; D: TRBD2; CDR3: CASSPLQAGLHEQYF; DNA: TGTGCCAGCAGCCCTCTACAAGCGGGACTCCACGAGCAGTACTTC
V: TRBV30; J: TRBJ1-1; size: NA; length: 16; D: TRBD1; CDR3: CAWSVGTGVYGTEAFF; DNA: TGTGCCTGGAGTGTAGGGACAGGGGTTTATGGCACTGAAGCTTTCTTT
V: TRBV20-1; J: TRBJ1-1; size: NA; length: 13; D: TRBD1; CDR3: CSARDRENTEAFF; DNA: TGCAGTGCTAGGGACAGGGAGAACACTGAAGCTTTCTTT
V: TRBV20-1; J: TRBJ2-7; size: NA; length: 15; D: NA; CDR3: CSARGLRGGWDEQYF; DNA: TGCAGTGCTAGGGGCTTGAGGGGGGGCTGGGACGAGCAGTACTTC
V: TRBV28; J: TRBJ2-1; size: NA; length: 16; D: NA; CDR3: CASSLPTGHPYNEQFF; DNA: TGTGCCAGCAGTTTACCGACAGGCCATCCCTACAATGAGCAGTTCTTC
V: TRBV7-6; J: TRBJ2-1; size: NA; length: 14; D: NA; CDR3: CASRITPQVNEQFF; DNA: TGTGCCAGCAGAATCACCCCCCAGGTGAATGAGCAGTTCTTC
V: TRBV27; J: TRBJ2-3; size: NA; length: 16; D: TRBD1; CDR3: CASSLRQGIITDTQYF; DNA: TGTGCCAGCAGTCTTCGACAGGGGATAATCACAGATACGCAGTATTTT
V: TRBV27; J: TRBJ2-1; size: NA; length: 17; D: TRBD2; CDR3: CASSSPLAGGENNEQFF; DNA: TGTGCCAGCAGTTCTCCCTTAGCGGGAGGGGAAAACAATGAGCAGTTCTTC
V: TRBV6-2/TRBV6-3; J: TRBJ1-2; size: NA; length: 20; D: NA; CDR3: CASSYSSRKSNRVVDYGYTF; DNA: TGTGCCAGCAGTTACTCGTCTCGGAAAAGCAACAGGGTCGTTGACTATGGCTACACCTTC
V: TRBV14; J: TRBJ2-1; size: NA; length: 16; D: TRBD2; CDR3: CASSQTGTSFHNEQFF; DNA: TGTGCCAGCAGCCAGACCGGGACTAGCTTCCACAATGAGCAGTTCTTC
V: TRBV7-8; J: TRBJ2-5; size: NA; length: 15; D: NA; CDR3: CASSDPGGYGETQYF; DNA: TGTGCCAGCAGCGATCCGGGCGGGTACGGGGAGACCCAGTACTTC
V: TRBV28; J: TRBJ2-7; size: NA; length: 15; D: NA; CDR3: CASSPNSGLSYEQYF; DNA: TGTGCCAGCAGTCCAAACTCGGGACTCTCCTACGAGCAGTACTTC
V: TRBV20-1; J: TRBJ2-2; size: NA; length: 17; D: TRBD2; CDR3: CSATGTSGGRSTGELFF; DNA: TGCAGTGCAACCGGGACTAGCGGGGGGCGTAGCACCGGGGAGCTGTTTTTT
V: TRBV11-2; J: TRBJ2-5; size: NA; length: 20; D: TRBD2; CDR3: CASSFLPGLAGAPTQETQYF; DNA: TGTGCCAGCAGCTTCTTACCGGGACTAGCGGGGGCTCCAACCCAAGAGACCCAGTACTTC
V: TRBV27; J: TRBJ2-1; size: NA; length: 15; D: TRBD1; CDR3: CASRKGQGGFDEQFF; DNA: TGTGCCAGCAGGAAGGGACAGGGAGGCTTTGATGAGCAGTTCTTC
V: TRBV15; J: TRBJ2-7; size: NA; length: 15; D: TRBD2; CDR3: CATSEESGNSYEQYF; DNA: TGTGCCACCAGCGAGGAGAGCGGGAATTCCTACGAGCAGTACTTC
V: TRBV12-3/TRBV12-4; J: TRBJ2-5; size: NA; length: 17; D: TRBD1; CDR3: CASSSTPGTGGQETQYF; DNA: TGTGCCAGCAGTTCAACCCCTGGCACAGGGGGGCAAGAGACCCAGTACTTC
V: TRBV7-9; J: TRBJ1-6; size: NA; length: 12; D: NA; CDR3: CASSSGGAPLHF; DNA: TGTGCCAGCAGCTCAGGCGGTGCACCCCTCCACTTT
V: TRBV27; J: TRBJ1-2; size: NA; length: 18; D: TRBD1; CDR3: CASGDRDHSQVANYGYTF; DNA: TGTGCCAGCGGGGACAGGGACCATTCCCAGGTTGCTAACTATGGCTACACCTTC
V: TRBV20-1; J: TRBJ1-1; size: NA; length: 13; D: TRBD1; CDR3: CSAPGGANTEAFF; DNA: TGCAGTGCCCCAGGGGGCGCGAACACTGAAGCTTTCTTT
V: TRBV28; J: TRBJ1-3; size: NA; length: 13; D: NA; CDR3: CASSLRGSHTIYF; DNA: TGTGCCAGCAGTTTACGAGGATCGCACACCATATATTTT
V: TRBV19; J: TRBJ1-5; size: once; length: 15; D: NA; CDR3: CASSYTTGINQPQHF; DNA: TGTGCCAGTTCCTACACTACAGGGATCAATCAGCCCCAGCATTTT
V: TRBV3-1; J: TRBJ2-3; size: NA; length: 17; D: TRBD2; CDR3: CASSQEDPSGGTDTQYF; DNA: TGTGCCAGCAGCCAAGAAGATCCTAGCGGGGGCACAGATACGCAGTATTTT
V: TRBV9; J: TRBJ1-2; size: NA; length: 15; D: NA; CDR3: CASSVDGTSYRGYTF; DNA: TGTGCCAGCAGCGTAGACGGCACTTCCTACAGAGGCTACACCTTC
V: TRBV4-3; J: TRBJ2-5; size: NA; length: 15; D: NA; CDR3: CASSRTRGLAETQYF; DNA: TGCGCCAGCAGCCGCACTAGGGGGCTAGCGGAGACCCAGTACTTC
V: TRBV28; J: TRBJ2-3; size: NA; length: 18; D: TRBD2; CDR3: CASSTGTSGGTSTDTQYF; DNA: TGTGCCAGCAGCACCGGGACTAGCGGGGGGACTAGCACAGATACGCAGTATTTT
V: TRBV30; J: TRBJ2-1; size: NA; length: 14; D: TRBD1; CDR3: CAASGTGGYNEQFF; DNA: TGTGCCGCCTCCGGGACAGGGGGCTACAATGAGCAGTTCTTC
V: TRBV6-1; J: TRBJ2-2; size: NA; length: 13; D: NA; CDR3: CASSHSNTGELFF; DNA: TGTGCCAGCAGTCACTCAAACACCGGGGAGCTGTTTTTT
V: TRBV4-2; J: TRBJ2-1; size: NA; length: 15; D: NA; CDR3: CASSQDRLADSEQFF; DNA: TGTGCCAGCAGCCAAGATCGTCTAGCCGACAGTGAGCAGTTCTTC